Listed below are T cell receptor beta chains from one sample, sequenced in a study of T cell repertoires in cytomegalovirus infection. TCRdb processed the reads anew with MiXCR; each CDR3 protein has one entry. The table lists about 140,000 distinct CDR3 sequences, under 8.5% of them singletons. Sequencing used PBMCs. These receptors were taken from a human donor in good health (CMV status not recorded). Some clones in this sample may be carry-over from other donors' samples. The CDR3 runs from the conserved cysteine through the conserved F or W. Each record gives: CDR3 protein, CDR3 DNA, clone size, J gene, D gene, V gene. The D gene is left open where the match is weak. Rows may omit the clone size; those that give it use once, few, many or a size class.

CDR3: CASSLAAGFTDTQYF
DNA: TGTGCCAGCAGCTTAGCAGCGGGCTTCACAGATACGCAGTATTTT
size: many
J: TRBJ2-3
D: -
V: TRBV7-2

CDR3: CASSYRASSYNSPLHF
DNA: TGTGCCAGCAGTTATCGGGCGAGCTCCTATAATTCACCCCTCCACTTT
size: many
J: TRBJ1-6
D: -
V: TRBV6-2/TRBV6-3

CDR3: CSGYRAGGYTF
DNA: TGCAGCGGCTACCGGGCCGGGGGCTACACCTTC
size: few
J: TRBJ1-2
D: -
V: TRBV29-1

CDR3: CAWSVLGGGAIGDTQYF
DNA: TGTGCCTGGAGTGTACTCGGCGGGGGAGCTATTGGAGATACGCAGTATTTT
size: many
J: TRBJ2-3
D: TRBD2
V: TRBV30

CDR3: CASSLLLAGNGRGEQFF
DNA: TGTGCCAGCAGCCTATTACTAGCGGGAAACGGTCGGGGTGAGCAGTTCTTC
size: many
J: TRBJ2-1
D: TRBD2
V: TRBV7-2

CDR3: CASSLVGLRTEAFF
DNA: TGTGCCAGCAGCTTGGTGGGGCTTAGGACTGAAGCTTTCTTT
size: few
J: TRBJ1-1
D: -
V: TRBV7-2

CDR3: CASRQQGTAEAFF
DNA: TGTGCCAGCAGACAACAGGGGACGGCTGAAGCTTTCTTT
size: many
J: TRBJ1-1
D: TRBD1
V: TRBV12-3/TRBV12-4

CDR3: CASSGLGLGAFF
DNA: TGTGCCAGTAGTGGACTGGGGCTTGGTGCTTTCTTT
size: many
J: TRBJ1-1
D: -
V: TRBV19

CDR3: CASSLYPELNTEAFF
DNA: TGTGCCAGCAGTTTATACCCGGAATTGAACACTGAAGCTTTCTTT
size: many
J: TRBJ1-1
D: -
V: TRBV28

CDR3: CASSLGPGQGPFANTGELFF
DNA: TGTGCCAGCAGCTTAGGTCCGGGACAGGGGCCATTCGCGAACACCGGGGAGCTGTTTTTT
size: many
J: TRBJ2-2
D: TRBD1
V: TRBV11-2

CDR3: CSAREGGSSYNSPLHF
DNA: TGCAGTGCTAGAGAGGGTGGGAGCTCCTATAATTCACCCCTCCACTTT
size: -
J: TRBJ1-6
D: -
V: TRBV20-1

CDR3: CASSLGPSGNTIYF
DNA: TGTGCCAGCAGTTTAGGACCCTCTGGAAACACCATATATTTT
size: once
J: TRBJ1-3
D: -
V: TRBV27

CDR3: CASSQLGAYGGEQYF
DNA: TGCGCCAGCAGCCAGCTAGGGGCTTATGGCGGCGAGCAGTACTTC
size: few
J: TRBJ2-7
D: -
V: TRBV4-1

CDR3: CASSLGSTGNYNEQFF
DNA: TGTGCCAGCAGCTTAGGCTCGACAGGGAATTACAATGAGCAGTTCTTC
size: many
J: TRBJ2-1
D: TRBD1
V: TRBV7-9

CDR3: CASSGQGTTEAFF
DNA: TGCGCCAGCAGCGGACAGGGAACGACTGAAGCTTTCTTT
size: many
J: TRBJ1-1
D: TRBD1
V: TRBV4-3

CDR3: CASSYARGLHYEQYF
DNA: TGTGCCAGCAGTTACGCGAGGGGGCTCCACTACGAGCAGTACTTC
size: many
J: TRBJ2-7
D: TRBD1
V: TRBV6-5

CDR3: CASSPQESYGYTF
DNA: TGTGCCAGCTCACCCCAGGAGAGCTATGGCTACACCTTC
size: once
J: TRBJ1-2
D: -
V: TRBV18

CDR3: CASSLREQGGVAFF
DNA: TGTGCCAGCAGTTTGAGGGAACAGGGCGGGGTTGCTTTCTTT
size: many
J: TRBJ1-1
D: -
V: TRBV12-3/TRBV12-4

CDR3: CASSLRGTFIEVNSPLHF
DNA: TGTGCCAGCAGCTTACGAGGGACTTTTATCGAGGTGAATTCACCCCTCCACTTT
size: many
J: TRBJ1-6
D: -
V: TRBV7-8

CDR3: CSARVLSGGTGELFF
DNA: TGCAGTGCTAGAGTCCTAAGCGGGGGCACCGGGGAGCTGTTTTTT
size: many
J: TRBJ2-2
D: TRBD2
V: TRBV20-1

CDR3: CASSFTGGGDTEAFF
DNA: TGTGCCAGCAGTTTCACGGGGGGTGGGGACACTGAAGCTTTCTTT
size: many
J: TRBJ1-1
D: -
V: TRBV28

CDR3: CASSLSQGAYTEAFF
DNA: TGTGCCAGCAGCCTAAGCCAGGGGGCGTACACTGAAGCTTTCTTT
size: many
J: TRBJ1-1
D: TRBD1
V: TRBV27

CDR3: CASSLTAGYNEQFF
DNA: TGTGCCAGCAGCTTAACCGCGGGATACAATGAGCAGTTCTTC
size: many
J: TRBJ2-1
D: -
V: TRBV7-3

CDR3: CASSWTGEETQYF
DNA: TGTGCCAGCAGCTGGACAGGGGAAGAGACCCAGTACTTC
size: many
J: TRBJ2-5
D: TRBD1
V: TRBV7-2

CDR3: CASSVQGADTQYF
DNA: TGTGCCAGCAGCGTCCAGGGGGCAGATACGCAGTATTTT
size: -
J: TRBJ2-3
D: TRBD1
V: TRBV9

CDR3: CASSLARIAGGMDETQYF
DNA: TGTGCCAGCAGCTTAGCGCGGATAGCGGGGGGCATGGACGAGACCCAGTACTTC
size: many
J: TRBJ2-5
D: TRBD2
V: TRBV7-2

CDR3: CSVEWVTEAFF
DNA: TGCAGCGTTGAATGGGTAACAGAAGCTTTCTTT
size: many
J: TRBJ1-1
D: -
V: TRBV29-1